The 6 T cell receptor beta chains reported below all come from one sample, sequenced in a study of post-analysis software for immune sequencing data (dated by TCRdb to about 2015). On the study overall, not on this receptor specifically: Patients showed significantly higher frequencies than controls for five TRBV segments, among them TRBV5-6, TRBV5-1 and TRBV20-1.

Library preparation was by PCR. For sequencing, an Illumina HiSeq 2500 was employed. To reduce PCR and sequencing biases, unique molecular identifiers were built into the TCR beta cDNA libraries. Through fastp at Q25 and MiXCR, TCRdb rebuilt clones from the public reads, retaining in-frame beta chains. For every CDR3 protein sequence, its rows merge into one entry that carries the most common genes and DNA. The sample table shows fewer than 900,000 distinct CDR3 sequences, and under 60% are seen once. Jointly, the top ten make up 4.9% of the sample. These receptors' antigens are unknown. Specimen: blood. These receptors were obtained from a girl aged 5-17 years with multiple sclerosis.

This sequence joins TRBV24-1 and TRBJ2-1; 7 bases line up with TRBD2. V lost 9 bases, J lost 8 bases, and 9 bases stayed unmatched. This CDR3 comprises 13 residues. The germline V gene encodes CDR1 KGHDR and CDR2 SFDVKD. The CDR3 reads CATSRVGRDEQFF. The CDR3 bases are TGTGCCACCTCGCGTGTGGGGAGGGATGAGCAGTTCTTC.

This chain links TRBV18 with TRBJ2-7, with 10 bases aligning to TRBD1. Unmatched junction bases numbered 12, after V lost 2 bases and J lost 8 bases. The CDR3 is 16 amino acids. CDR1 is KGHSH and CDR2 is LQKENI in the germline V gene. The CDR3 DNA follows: TGTGCCAGCTCACCAACCGGGACAGGGGCTGGACGCAAGCAGTACTTC. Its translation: CASSPTGTGAGRKQYF.

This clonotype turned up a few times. The CDR3 sequence is CASSLDRGLSYEQYF. CDR3 in DNA: TGTGCCAGCTCACTCGACAGGGGCCTGTCCTACGAGCAGTACTTC. The chain has TRBV18 and TRBJ2-7; 8 bases agree with TRBD1. With V trimmed by 4 bases and J by 1 base, 6 bases remained unmatched. This CDR3 spans 15 amino acids. CDR1 and CDR2 from the germline V gene are KGHSH and LQKENI.

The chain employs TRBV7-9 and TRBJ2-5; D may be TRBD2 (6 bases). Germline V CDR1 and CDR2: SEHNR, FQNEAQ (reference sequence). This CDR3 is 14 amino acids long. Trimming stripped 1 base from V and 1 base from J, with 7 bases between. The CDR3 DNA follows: TGTGCCAGCAGCTTAGAGGGACTCCAAGAGACCCAGTACTTC. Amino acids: CASSLEGLQETQYF.

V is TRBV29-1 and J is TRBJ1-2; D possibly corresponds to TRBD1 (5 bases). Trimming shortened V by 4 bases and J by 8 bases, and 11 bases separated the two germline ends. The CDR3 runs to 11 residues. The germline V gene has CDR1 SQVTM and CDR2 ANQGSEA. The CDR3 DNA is TGCAGCGTTGGTGTGGGGGGGGGCTACACCTTC. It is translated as CSVGVGGGYTF.

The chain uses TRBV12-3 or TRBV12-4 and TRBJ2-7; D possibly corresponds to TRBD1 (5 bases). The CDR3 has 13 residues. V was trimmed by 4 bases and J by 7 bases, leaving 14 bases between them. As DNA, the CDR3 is TGTGCCAGCAGTTGGGGCGACTCTGCTGAGCAGTACTTC. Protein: CASSWGDSAEQYF.